This T cell receptor beta chain comes out of a study of blood T cell repertoires in COVID-19 (dated by TCRdb to 2019 to 2021). Broadly, across the study: Samples covering the acute and convalescent phases of COVID-19 were provided by collaborators in the United States, Italy and Spain. The material from the prospective study consisted of cDNA or gDNA derived from T cells, B-cell-depleted T cells, or PBMCs. The repertoires were released in a freely available public database meant as a resource for research on the immune response to SARS-CoV-2. Subjects who had been exposed to COVID-19, were actively infected with it, or had recovered from it provided the deeply sampled blood TCRbeta repertoires that made up the dataset. Where HLA class I and class II types were available, the types were taken from metadata supplied by the sample provider, not from assay-based typing. Nearly every sample came with metadata listing a de-identified subject ID, COVID-19 status, age in years and sex. Samples came from the ongoing ImmuneRACE study (first 160 participants) plus 1,254 subjects from 6 global collaborators. Points the paper makes about the study in general: Clinical and demographic metadata were provided uncurated, with the amount varying by source and participant.

A word on this clone: Its antigen is unknown. Base-call qualities are not available, and no considerably larger clone is one nucleotide away.

TCRbeta CDR3 regions were amplified from genomic DNA using the immunoSEQ Assay, a bias-controlled multiplex PCR. In the source study's methods: The number of nucleated cells in each sample was estimated by amplification of reference gene primers within the assay. To quantify the absolute abundance of each unique TCRbeta CDR3 rearrangement, sequence reads were collapsed and filtered. For each sample, productive Simpson clonality was calculated by taking the square root of Simpson's diversity index across productive rearrangements. In its TCRdb copy, this immuneACCESS table keeps in-frame sequences only and misses some clones. Where compared with another copy, unresolved V genes explain less than half of these, and the others have no known cause. Clonal size and the V and J genes are those of that table, whereas D and trimming came from the DNA. The sample data list some 160,000 clones, and just over 90% of these were observed just once. The leading ten clones occupy about 2% of the sample.

The germline V gene sets CDR1 to LGHNA and CDR2 to YNFKEQ. From the cysteine through the phenylalanine, the CDR3 covers 16 amino acids. This entry keeps only the CDR3 DNA: 48 bases, framed from base 1. Trimmed from V: 3 bases; trimmed from J: 2 bases; junction bases lacking a gene match: 9. Whole blood was collected in K2EDTA tubes by collaborating institutions according to the institutions' own protocols. For TCRbeta analysis, collaborator samples were shipped as frozen whole blood, as isolated PBMCs, or as DNA extracted from either sample type. Sequenced: peripheral blood. The chain is assembled from TRBV4-2 and TRBJ2-7, with TRBD2 matching 8 junction bases. This clonotype was obtained from a man aged 18 to 30 with acute or convalescent COVID-19. The CDR3 sequence is CASSHSTSASPYEQYF. The DNA is as follows: TGTGCCAGCAGCCACTCGACTAGCGCGTCGCCCTACGAGCAGTACTTC.